One and the same sample provided the 29 T cell receptor beta chains below, sequenced in a study of preoperative IRX-2 immunotherapy in early breast cancer. Documented treatment: preoperative locoregional IRX-2 cytokine immunotherapy. Data came from immunoSEQ multiplex PCR; TCRdb stores just in-frame clones and leaves some out. The data show tens of thousands of clones, 85% to 95% seen once. The sample in question was tumor tissue, obtained after IRX-2 immunotherapy. The receptors stem from a human donor with breast cancer.

The chain combines TRBV6-5 with TRBJ2-7; 7 bases line up with TRBD1. Germline V lookup: CDR1 MNHEY, CDR2 SVGAGI. There are 14 residues in the CDR3. J gave up 1 base and V 6 bases, and 6 bases lay outside the gene matches. CDR3 in amino acids: CASRRQGLSYEQYF. CDR3 in DNA: TGTGCCAGCAGGCGACAGGGCCTTTCCTACGAGCAGTACTTC.

In the case of this clone: This may come from a read error, since a much larger clone is one base off. The J gene is TRBJ2-1, the V gene TRBV9; D remains unclear. Germline CDR1 and CDR2: SGDLS and YYNGEE. The CDR3 loop spans 12 amino acids. Trimming left V 0 bases short and J 4 bases short, with 2 bases between. Here the CDR3 reads CASSVVYNEQFF. The CDR3 coding sequence is TGTGCCAGCAGCGTAGTGTACAATGAGCAGTTCTTC.

The CDR3 protein is CASSLAVNYGYTF. The CDR3 DNA reads as TGTGCCAGCAGCTTAGCGGTGAACTATGGCTACACCTTC. The J gene is TRBJ1-2, the V gene TRBV7-9; D gene ambiguous. The CDR3 covers 13 residues. Germline values: CDR1 SEHNR, CDR2 FQNEAQ (reference sequence). V was pared by 0 bases and J by 2 bases, with 4 bases between. The full variable domain, its missing parts supplied by reference TRBV7-9 and TRBJ1-2, is DTGVSQNPRHKITKRGQNVTFRCDPISEHNRLYWYRQTLGQGPEFLTYFQNEAQLEKSRLLSDRFSAERPKGSFSTLEIQRTEQGDSAMYLCASSLAVNYGYTFGSGTRLTVV.

V gene TRBV9 combines with J gene TRBJ2-7, with D perhaps matching TRBD2 (6 bases). V was shortened by 4 bases and J by 6 bases, with 23 bases between the two germline ends. The CDR3 consists of 16 residues. Per germline, CDR1 SGDLS and CDR2 YYNGEE. The CDR3 DNA follows: TGTGCCAGCAGCCCGAGGCTGGGGGGAGCTTTGGGCGAGCAGTACTTC. It codes for CASSPRLGGALGEQYF.

CDR3 nucleotides: TGTGCCAGCAGCTTAAATTGGGGCCTCCAAAACACCATATATTTT. Protein sequence: CASSLNWGLQNTIYF. The chain joins TRBV7-9 to TRBJ1-3; maybe TRBD1 (5 bases). Germline V CDR1 and CDR2: SEHNR, FQNEAQ (reference sequence). The V end was cut by 2 bases, the J end by 6 bases, with 14 bases between. The CDR3 consists of 15 residues. The full variable domain, with the rest looked up from reference TRBV7-9 and TRBJ1-3, is DTGVSQNPRHKITKRGQNVTFRCDPISEHNRLYWYRQTLGQGPEFLTYFQNEAQLEKSRLLSDRFSAERPKGSFSTLEIQRTEQGDSAMYLCASSLNWGLQNTIYFGEGSWLTVV.

The chain employs TRBV15 and TRBJ2-2; TRBD2 agrees at 7 bases. This CDR3 spans 15 amino acids. The V gene's germline CDR1 is LNHNV and CDR2 YYDKDF (reference sequence). V gave up 1 base and J gave up 7 bases; unmatched junction bases: 6. The CDR3: CATSRGMGGSGELFF. The CDR3 DNA reads TGTGCCACCAGCAGAGGAATGGGGGGGAGCGGGGAGCTGTTTTTT. The full variable domain, in which reference TRBV15 and TRBJ2-2 provide the parts outside the CDR3, is DAMVIQNPRYQVTQFGKPVTLSCSQTLNHNVMYWYQQKSSQAPKLLFHYYDKDFNNEADTPDNFQSRRPNTSFCFLDIRSPGLGDTAMYLCATSRGMGGSGELFFGEGSRLTVL.

The J gene is TRBJ2-1, the V gene TRBV4-1; 7 bases align to TRBD1. Trimming cost V 4 bases and J 0 bases; bases outside gene matches: 3. The V gene's germline CDR1 is MGHRA and CDR2 YSYEKL. This CDR3 is 15 amino acids long. CDR3 DNA sequence: TGCGCCAGCAGCCCCGACAGGGCCTCCTACAATGAGCAGTTCTTC. Residues: CASSPDRASYNEQFF.

This chain uses TRBV18 with TRBJ2-5; 7 bases agree with TRBD2. Trimming at V came to 3 bases and at J to 1 base, leaving 14 bases not matched to a gene. The CDR3 sequence is 18 residues long. CDR1 and CDR2 (germline): KGHSH, LQKENI. The CDR3 reads CASSPRAGSGHFQETQYF. The CDR3, as DNA: TGTGCCAGCTCACCGAGGGCGGGTAGCGGGCATTTCCAAGAGACCCAGTACTTC.

The chain links TRBV5-5 to TRBJ2-1; D perhaps matches TRBD2 (5 bases). This CDR3 spans 15 amino acids. V was pared by 6 bases and J by 4 bases, with 17 bases between. CDR1 SGHKS and CDR2 YYEKEE come from the germline V gene (reference sequence). The CDR3 bases are TGTGCCAGCACCGAGCGGACCATTTCTTACAATGAGCAGTTCTTC. It is translated as CASTERTISYNEQFF. The full variable domain, rest sourced from reference TRBV5-5 and TRBJ2-1, is DAGVTQSPTHLIKTRGQQVTLRCSPISGHKSVSWYQQVLGQGPQFIFQYYEKEERGRGNFPDRFSARQFPNYSSELNVNALLLGDSALYLCASTERTISYNEQFFGPGTRLTVL.

The chain combines TRBV5-4 with TRBJ1-6; 8 nucleotides line up with TRBD1. Germline CDR1 is SGHNT and CDR2 is YYREEE (reference sequence). Trimming cost V 4 bases and J 7 bases; bases outside gene matches: 7. The CDR3 spans 15 residues. CDR3 in amino acids: CASSRQGALNSPLHF. In nucleotides, the CDR3 is TGTGCCAGCAGCCGGCAGGGGGCGCTGAATTCACCCCTCCACTTT.

The V call is TRBV27, the J call TRBJ1-2; 9 positions agree with TRBD1. Per germline, CDR1 MNHEY and CDR2 SMNVEV (reference sequence). Trimming at V came to 6 bases and at J to 1 base, leaving 3 bases not matched to a gene. CDR3 size: 14 residues. CDR3 in amino acids: CASRGTGFNYGYTF. CDR3 in DNA: TGTGCCAGCAGGGGGACAGGGTTTAACTATGGCTACACCTTC.

V is TRBV21-1 and J is TRBJ2-7; the D segment call TRBD1 is taken from the table without a DNA check. TRBV21-1 is listed as a pseudogene. The CDR3 covers 18 residues. Written as DNA, the CDR3 is TGTGCCAGCAGCATTGAATTTTTGGCAGAAGGGGGATCCTACGAGCAGTACTTC. It translates to CASSIEFLAEGGSYEQYF.

The chain recombines TRBV29-1 with TRBJ2-7; D not resolved. Germline values: CDR1 SQVTM, CDR2 ANQGSEA. The CDR3 runs 15 residues. V was shortened by 3 bases and J by 2 bases, with 17 bases between the two germline ends. Here the CDR3 reads CSVDSSGKGTYEQYF. CDR3 in DNA: TGCAGCGTTGATTCTTCTGGAAAGGGAACCTACGAGCAGTACTTC.

The CDR3 bases are TGTGCCAGTAGAGAGAATGTAGGGGGCCATGGCTACACCTTC. Amino acids: CASRENVGGHGYTF. V and J are TRBV19 and TRBJ1-2; TRBD1 matches 7 bases. Germline CDR1 LNHDA, CDR2 SQIVND (reference sequence). V was clipped by 6 bases and J by 6 bases; unmatched bases: 10. The CDR3 loop spans 14 amino acids.

This chain joins TRBV19 and TRBJ2-1; TRBD2 might be the D (6 bases). The CDR3 is 13 residues long. Trimming cost V 1 base and J 7 bases, with 8 bases left between them. CDR1 and CDR2 from the germline V gene are LNHDA and SQIVND (reference sequence). CDR3 amino acids: CASSIAGRNEQFF. For the CDR3, the DNA is TGTGCCAGTAGTATAGCGGGGAGGAATGAGCAGTTCTTC.

The chain recombines TRBV4-2 with TRBJ1-5, with D possibly being TRBD1 (6 bases). Germline values: CDR1 LGHNA, CDR2 YNFKEQ. The CDR3 has 16 amino acids. With 0 bases removed from V and 4 bases from J, the gap between germline ends came to 13 bases. The CDR3, as DNA: TGTGCCAGCAGCCAAGATGGGACAAAGCCAAATCAGCCCCAGCATTTT. Translating gives CASSQDGTKPNQPQHF.

The J gene is TRBJ2-1, the V gene TRBV12-5; 7 bases fit TRBD2. Trimming removed 8 bases from V and 5 bases from J; junction bases left unmatched: 3. The CDR3 has 12 amino acids. Germline values: CDR1 LGHNT, CDR2 FRNRAP. CDR3: CASSGIHNEQFF. The CDR3 DNA reads as TGTGCTAGTAGCGGGATCCACAATGAGCAGTTCTTC.

J is TRBJ1-1 and V is TRBV19; TRBD1 agrees at 10 bases. The germline CDR1 and CDR2 sequences are LNHDA and SQIVND (reference sequence). The trim removed 1 base at V and 5 bases at J, leaving 7 bases unmatched. CDR3 length: 16 residues. The DNA for the CDR3 is TGTGCCAGTAGTATAGCCGGGACAGGGGCTAGGACTGAAGCTTTCTTT. It specifies CASSIAGTGARTEAFF.

The rearrangement joins TRBV7-9 to TRBJ2-7; D call uncertain. The CDR3 spans 11 residues. The germline V gene encodes CDR1 SEHNR and CDR2 FQNEAQ (reference sequence). V gave up 5 bases and J gave up 8 bases, with 10 bases separating them. CDR3: CASSPIGQQYF. In DNA, the CDR3 is TGTGCCAGCAGCCCCATAGGGCAGCAGTACTTC.

This chain connects TRBV14 to TRBJ2-7; possibly TRBD2 for D (6 bases). Germline CDR1 is SGHDN and CDR2 is FVKESK. This CDR3 region has 13 residues. V lost 1 base and J 3 bases, leaving 7 bases between the germline ends. This CDR3 reads CASSQAEGYEQYF. The CDR3, as DNA: TGTGCCAGCAGCCAAGCGGAGGGCTACGAGCAGTACTTC.

This clone was detected a few times. This chain links TRBV4-1 with TRBJ1-5; possible D gene TRBD1, 6 bases. Germline values: CDR1 MGHRA, CDR2 YSYEKL. This CDR3 is 14 amino acids long. V lost 1 base and J lost 7, with 11 bases in between. The CDR3 DNA is TGCGCCAGCAGCCAAGGAAACAGGGACCAGCCCCAGCATTTT. Translation gives CASSQGNRDQPQHF.

The rearrangement links TRBV7-2 to TRBJ2-2; D is unclear. The CDR3 sequence is 12 residues long. Trimming left V 0 bases short and J 6 bases short, with 2 bases between. The V gene's germline CDR1 is SGHTA and CDR2 FQGNSA. DNA for the CDR3: TGTGCCAGCAGCTTAGCTGCCGGGGAGCTGTTTTTT. Its protein product is CASSLAAGELFF. The whole variable domain, remainder taken from reference TRBV7-2 and TRBJ2-2, is GAGVSQSPSNKVTEKGKDVELRCDPISGHTALYWYRQSLGQGLEFLIYFQGNSAPDKSGLPSDRFSAERTGGSVSTLTIQRTQQEDSAVYLCASSLAAGELFFGEGSRLTVL.

The chain employs TRBV10-3 and TRBJ2-3; 15 bases map to TRBD2. Germline V gene data show CDR1 as ENHRY and CDR2 as SYGVKD. The CDR3 totals 15 residues. Trimming cost V 10 bases and J 3 bases; bases outside gene matches: 5. The CDR3 loop reads CATQGLAGGTDTQYF. The DNA for the CDR3 is TGTGCCACCCAGGGACTAGCGGGAGGTACAGATACGCAGTATTTT.

J is TRBJ1-5 and V is TRBV19; 8 bases are a match to TRBD1. This CDR3 has 14 amino acids. The V and J ends lost 5 bases and 4 bases, in that order; junction bases with no gene match: 4. Germline V gene data show CDR1 as LNHDA and CDR2 as SQIVND (reference sequence). CDR3 DNA sequence: TGTGCCAGTAGTCCCCGACAGGGGAATCAGCCCCAGCATTTT. The encoded protein is CASSPRQGNQPQHF.

The chain links TRBV6-5 to TRBJ1-2, with a possible D match to TRBD1 (5 bases). This CDR3 spans 13 amino acids. CDR1 and CDR2 (germline): MNHEY, SVGAGI. Trimming removed 6 bases from V and 8 bases from J, with 16 bases in between. The CDR3 protein is CASSPYQGWGYTF. CDR3 coding DNA: TGTGCCAGCAGCCCCTACCAGGGTTGGGGCTACACCTTC.

The chain combines TRBV27 with TRBJ2-7, with 8 bases that match TRBD1. The CDR3 extends over 14 amino acids. The trim removed 1 base at V and 3 bases at J, leaving 2 bases unmatched. Germline assignment: CDR1 MNHEY and CDR2 SMNVEV (reference sequence). The CDR3 protein is CASSLYRGYYEQYF. In DNA, the CDR3 is TGTGCCAGCAGTTTATACAGGGGGTACTACGAGCAGTACTTC.

Only a few counts were recorded for this clone. V gene TRBV6-5 combines with J gene TRBJ1-1, with no clear D. With 5 bases removed from V and 2 bases from J, the gap between germline ends came to 15 bases. Germline V gives CDR1 MNHEY, CDR2 SVGAGI. The CDR3 is 15 residues long. This CDR3 reads CASSLLEGGNTEAFF. The CDR3 coding sequence is TGTGCCAGCAGTCTACTAGAGGGTGGTAACACTGAAGCTTTCTTT.

The genes are TRBV7-9 and TRBJ2-2, with D perhaps TRBD1 (5 bases). Trimming removed 0 bases at V and 2 bases at J, with 7 bases between. CDR3 length: 15 residues. From germline, CDR1 is SEHNR and CDR2 FQNEAQ (reference sequence). The CDR3 loop reads CASSLATANTGELFF. CDR3 DNA sequence: TGTGCCAGCAGCTTAGCGACAGCCAACACCGGGGAGCTGTTTTTT.

The rearrangement links TRBV6-6 to TRBJ2-7; possibly TRBD1 or TRBD2 for D (5 bases each). Germline V gives CDR1 MNHNY, CDR2 SVGAGI (reference sequence). This CDR3 contains 15 residues. V lost 0 bases, J lost 0 bases, and 9 bases lay in between. CDR3 amino acids: CASSYSGTFSYEQYF. The CDR3 coding sequence is TGTGCCAGCAGTTACTCCGGGACGTTCTCCTACGAGCAGTACTTC.